Reported below is one T cell receptor beta chain. What it binds is unknown. This sample was included in a study of cytomegalovirus exposure and HLA in healthy donors. Study overall: The 95 to 150 validation repertoires, a later analysis reported, used the same platform as the 666 first-cohort repertoires. Whole-study results and caveats: Among TCR sequences, most were rare, though some public TCRs appeared in many donors. The classifier reportedly diagnosed cytomegalovirus status with high sensitivity and specificity. Within the approximately 110 validation repertoires, first-cohort TCR clusters tended to co-occur, according to a later analysis.

Only in-frame clones appear in the TCRdb table, and some are missing; sequencing was by immunoSEQ multiplex PCR. The repertoire has 250,000 to 300,000 clones, about 86% of them found once; the top ten carry 0.95% to 1.1%. Unmatched junction bases numbered 7, after V lost 7 bases and J lost 4 bases. Germline assignment: CDR1 MNHEY and CDR2 SMNVEV (reference sequence). The CDR3 length is 14 residues. The sequence came from a woman under 30 in good health and CMV-seronegative. The J gene is TRBJ2-7, the V gene TRBV27; TRBD2 aligns across 10 bases. The specimen sequenced was PBMCs. The CDR3 spells CASTPGLAHYEQYF. The CDR3 DNA is TGTGCCAGCACCCCGGGACTAGCGCATTACGAGCAGTACTTC.